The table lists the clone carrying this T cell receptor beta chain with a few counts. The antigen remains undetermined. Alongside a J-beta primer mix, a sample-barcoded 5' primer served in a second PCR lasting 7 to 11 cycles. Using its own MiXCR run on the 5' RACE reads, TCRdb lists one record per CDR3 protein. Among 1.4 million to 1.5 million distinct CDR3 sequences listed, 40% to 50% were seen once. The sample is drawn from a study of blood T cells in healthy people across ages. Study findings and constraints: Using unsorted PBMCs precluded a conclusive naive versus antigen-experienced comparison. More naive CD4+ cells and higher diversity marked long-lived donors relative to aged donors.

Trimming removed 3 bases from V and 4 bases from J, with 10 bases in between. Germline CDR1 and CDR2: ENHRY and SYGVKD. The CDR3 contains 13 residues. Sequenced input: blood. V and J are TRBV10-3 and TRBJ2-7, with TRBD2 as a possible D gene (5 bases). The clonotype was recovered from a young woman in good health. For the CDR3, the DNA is TGTGCCATCAGTGATCCCCGGGGATACGAGCAGTACTTC. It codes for CAISDPRGYEQYF.